This TCR beta chain is from a study of blood T cells in healthy people across ages. PCR was performed a second time for about 7 to 11 cycles using a sample-barcoded 5' primer and a J-beta primer mix. CDR3-containing paired-end reads numbered at least 2.5 million in each sample. MiXCR, applied by TCRdb to the 5' RACE reads, yields one record per CDR3 protein. The sample records about 680,000 distinct CDR3 sequences, around 49% being singletons. As concerns this clonotype: Its target is unknown.

Overall study results and limits: Greater diversity and more naive CD4+ cells were seen in long-lived donors than in aged donors. Nothing was known about donor CMV status, and this possibly confounded expanded clonotype changes.

V was clipped by 2 bases and J by 2 bases, with 6 bases between them. This CDR3 has 13 residues. In germline, CDR1 is MNHEY, CDR2 SVGEGT. V gene TRBV6-2 or TRBV6-3 combines with J gene TRBJ1-2, with D uncertain. This clonotype originated in a woman aged 55 to 70 in good health. Sequencing input: blood. The CDR3 spells CASSYRENYGYTF. The CDR3 nucleotides are TGTGCCAGCAGTTACCGGGAGAACTATGGCTACACCTTC.